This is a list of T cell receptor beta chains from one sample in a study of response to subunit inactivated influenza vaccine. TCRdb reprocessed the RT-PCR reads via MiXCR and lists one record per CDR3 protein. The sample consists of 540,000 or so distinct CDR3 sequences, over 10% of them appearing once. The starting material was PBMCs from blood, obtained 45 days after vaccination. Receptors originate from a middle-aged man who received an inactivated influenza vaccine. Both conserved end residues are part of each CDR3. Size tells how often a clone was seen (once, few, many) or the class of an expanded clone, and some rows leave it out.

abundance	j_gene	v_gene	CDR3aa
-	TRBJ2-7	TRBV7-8	CASSLVMGRGYEQYF
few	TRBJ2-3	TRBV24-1	CATSAQKSYTDTQYF
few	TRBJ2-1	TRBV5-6	CASSHTSGGLIKQFF
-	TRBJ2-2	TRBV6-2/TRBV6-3	CASRKGQEGTGELFF
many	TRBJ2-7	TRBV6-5	CASSYSDSYEQYF
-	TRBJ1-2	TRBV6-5	CASSYTQGGDGYTF
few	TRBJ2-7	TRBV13	CASSLYNTGREQYF
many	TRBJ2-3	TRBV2	CASKAIVGTRLTDTQYF
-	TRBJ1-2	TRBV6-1	CASSPRTGRGDYGYTF
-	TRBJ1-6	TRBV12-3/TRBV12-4	CASSLMGSYNSPLHF
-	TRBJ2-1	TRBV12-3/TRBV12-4	CASINTGTSYNEQFF
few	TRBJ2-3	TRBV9	CASSVGGLASSGQYF
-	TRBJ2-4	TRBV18	CASSGTKGAAKNIQYF
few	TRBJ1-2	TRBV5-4	CASSIDRGGYTF
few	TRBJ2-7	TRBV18	CASSSTSEGYEQYF
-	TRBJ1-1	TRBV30	CAWSVKAAIRYTEAFF
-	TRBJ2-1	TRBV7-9	CASSLAGTRGNEQFF
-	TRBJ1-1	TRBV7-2	CASSLWVNTEAFF
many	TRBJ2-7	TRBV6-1	CASRAKDRVQRETYEQYF
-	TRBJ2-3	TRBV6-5	CASSYSNPGLDTQYF
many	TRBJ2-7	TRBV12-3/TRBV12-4	CASSWRDGYEQYF
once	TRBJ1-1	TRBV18	CASSPPTAFNTEAFF
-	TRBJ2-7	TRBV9	CASSAGGQGSHEQYF
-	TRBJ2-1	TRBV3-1	CASSQWGSEQFF
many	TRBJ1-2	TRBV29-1	CSVGHVYGYTF
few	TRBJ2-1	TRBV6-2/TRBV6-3	CASSTRAGTLGNEQFF
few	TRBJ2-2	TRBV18	CASSPRREGELFF
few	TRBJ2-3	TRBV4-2	CASSQEVGQSGSTDTQYF
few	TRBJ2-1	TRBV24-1	CATSGESGSDEQFF
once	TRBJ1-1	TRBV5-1	CASSLTVNTEVFF
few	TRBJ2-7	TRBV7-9	CASSTWTSGTREQYF
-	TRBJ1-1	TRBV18	CASSPFQYTEAFF
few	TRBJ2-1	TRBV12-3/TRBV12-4	CASSISGRPYNEQFF
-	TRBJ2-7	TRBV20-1	CSAGDRTEGDEQYF
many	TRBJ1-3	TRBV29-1	CSVAYGTSGNTIYF
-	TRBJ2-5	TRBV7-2	CASSLALETQYF
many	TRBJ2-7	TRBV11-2	CASSAFLDPYEQYF
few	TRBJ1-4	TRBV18	CASSPPRQGGVEKLFF
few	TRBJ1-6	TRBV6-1	CASSDHGAGPYNSPLHF
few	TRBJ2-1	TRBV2	CASSDLWPLFF
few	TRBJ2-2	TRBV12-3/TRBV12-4	CASNRVTGELFF
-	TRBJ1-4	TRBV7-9	CASSLGASDEKLFF
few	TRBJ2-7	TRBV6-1	CASSRDRVSYEQYF
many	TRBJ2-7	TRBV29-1	CSVGTSGTYEQYF
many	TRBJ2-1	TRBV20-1	CSASRTSGYNEQFF
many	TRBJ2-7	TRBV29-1	CSVTGTANSYEQYF
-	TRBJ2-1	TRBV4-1	CASSQHDYNEQFF
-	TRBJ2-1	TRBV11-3	CASSLQTADEQFF
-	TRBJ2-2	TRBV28	CASSFTGGASGELFF
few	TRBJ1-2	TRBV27	CASSLSQGYGYTF
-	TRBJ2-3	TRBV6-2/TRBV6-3	CASSFITSTDTQYF
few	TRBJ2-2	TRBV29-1	CSGGQGNTGELFF